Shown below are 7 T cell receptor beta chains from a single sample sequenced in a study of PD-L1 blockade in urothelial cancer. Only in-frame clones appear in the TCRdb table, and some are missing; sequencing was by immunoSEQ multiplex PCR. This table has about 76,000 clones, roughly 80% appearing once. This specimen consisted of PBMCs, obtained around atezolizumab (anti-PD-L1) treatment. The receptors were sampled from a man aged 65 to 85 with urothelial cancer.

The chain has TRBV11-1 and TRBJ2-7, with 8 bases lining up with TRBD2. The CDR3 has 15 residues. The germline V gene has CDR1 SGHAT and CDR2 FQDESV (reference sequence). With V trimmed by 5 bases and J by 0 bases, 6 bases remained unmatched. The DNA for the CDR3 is TGTGCCAGCAGCCTCCTCGCGGGAGGCTCCTACGAGCAGTACTTC. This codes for CASSLLAGGSYEQYF.

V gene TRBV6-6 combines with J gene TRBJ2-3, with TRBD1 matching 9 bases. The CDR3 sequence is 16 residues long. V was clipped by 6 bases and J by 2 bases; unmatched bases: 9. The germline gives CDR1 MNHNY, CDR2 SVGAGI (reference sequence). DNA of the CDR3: TGTGCCAGCAGACTCTCCGGACAGGGGCACACAGATACGCAGTATTTT. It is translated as CASRLSGQGHTDTQYF.

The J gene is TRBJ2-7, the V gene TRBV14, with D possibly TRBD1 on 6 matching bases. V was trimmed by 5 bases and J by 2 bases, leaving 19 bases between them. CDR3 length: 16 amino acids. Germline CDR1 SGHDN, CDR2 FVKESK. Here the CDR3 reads CASSGGRGTATYEQYF. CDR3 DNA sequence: TGTGCCAGCAGCGGGGGAAGGGGGACCGCCACCTACGAGCAGTACTTC. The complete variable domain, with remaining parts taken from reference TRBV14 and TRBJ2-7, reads EAGVTQFPSHSVIEKGQTVTLRCDPISGHDNLYWYRRVMGKEIKFLLHFVKESKQDESGMPNNRFLAERTGGTYSTLKVQPAELEDSGVYFCASSGGRGTATYEQYFGPGTRLTVT.

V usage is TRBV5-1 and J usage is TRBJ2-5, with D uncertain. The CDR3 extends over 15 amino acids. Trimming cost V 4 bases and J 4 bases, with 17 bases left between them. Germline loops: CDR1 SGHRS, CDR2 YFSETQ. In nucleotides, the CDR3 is TGCGCCAGCAGCCCCGCGGTGGCCTCCGGAGAGACCCAGTACTTC. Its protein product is CASSPAVASGETQYF.

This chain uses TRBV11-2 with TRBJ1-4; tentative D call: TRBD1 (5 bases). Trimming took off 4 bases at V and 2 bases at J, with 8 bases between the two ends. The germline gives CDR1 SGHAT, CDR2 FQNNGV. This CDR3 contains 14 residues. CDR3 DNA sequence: TGTGCCAGCAGCTGGGGCTCTACTAATGAAAAACTGTTTTTT. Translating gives CASSWGSTNEKLFF.

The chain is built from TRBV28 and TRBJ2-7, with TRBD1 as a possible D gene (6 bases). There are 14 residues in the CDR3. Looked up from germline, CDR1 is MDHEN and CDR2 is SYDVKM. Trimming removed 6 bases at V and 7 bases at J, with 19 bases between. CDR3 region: CASSLGGPLLEQYF. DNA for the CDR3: TGTGCCAGCAGCCTAGGGGGACCCCTTTTAGAGCAGTACTTC.

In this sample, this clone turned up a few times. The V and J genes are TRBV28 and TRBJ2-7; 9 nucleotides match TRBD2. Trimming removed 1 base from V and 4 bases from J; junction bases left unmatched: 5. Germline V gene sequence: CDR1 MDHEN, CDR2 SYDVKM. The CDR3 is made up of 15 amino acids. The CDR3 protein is CASSLSSSGKYEQYF. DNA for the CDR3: TGTGCCAGCAGTTTATCGTCTAGCGGGAAGTACGAGCAGTACTTC.